Listed below are T cell receptor beta chains from one sample, sequenced in a study of blood T cell repertoires in COVID-19. Sequencing was performed with immunoSEQ multiplex PCR; in TCRdb, only in-frame clones are kept and a portion is missing. The sample holds about 180,000 clones, 85% to 95% seen once. The sequenced material came from peripheral blood. The receptors shown here come from a man aged 50 or older with acute or convalescent COVID-19. Each CDR3 is given with its conserved first and last residue. Each record gives: J gene, V gene, clone size, D gene, CDR3 protein, CDR3 DNA. The D gene is left open where the match is weak. The size of a clone is reported for some rows only, either as once, few or many, or as a class for expanded clones.

TRBJ2-2 TRBV19 - - CASSPPGFSPNTGELFF TGTGCCAGTAGCCCTCCGGGGTTCTCTCCGAACACCGGGGAGCTGTTTTTT
TRBJ2-1 TRBV27 - TRBD2 CASSFLAGDLNEQFF TGTGCCAGCAGTTTCCTAGCGGGAGATCTCAATGAGCAGTTCTTC
TRBJ2-3 TRBV7-3 - - CASSLLGASDTQYF TGTGCCAGCAGCTTACTAGGGGCGTCAGATACGCAGTATTTT
TRBJ1-1 TRBV30 - TRBD1 CAAQLLRGLNTEAFF TGTGCCGCCCAGCTCCTCAGGGGGCTGAACACTGAAGCTTTCTTT
TRBJ1-2 TRBV15 - - CATSRDFDIWGYTF TGTGCCACCAGCAGAGATTTTGACATATGGGGCTACACCTTC
TRBJ2-1 TRBV3-1/TRBV3-2 - - CASSQDRDEQFF TGTGCCAGCAGCCAAGATCGGGATGAGCAGTTCTTC
TRBJ2-5 TRBV29-1 - - CSSQGWETQYF TGCAGCTCACAGGGTTGGGAGACCCAGTACTTC
TRBJ1-4 TRBV9 - TRBD1 CASSTTGGGEKLFF TGTGCCAGCAGCACGACAGGGGGAGGTGAAAAACTGTTTTTT
TRBJ2-1 TRBV19 - - CASSIQVEGSSYNEQFF TGTGCCAGTAGTATCCAGGTGGAGGGAAGCTCCTACAATGAGCAGTTCTTC
TRBJ2-7 TRBV6-5 - - CASRIPSPPTYEQYF TGTGCCAGCAGAATCCCTAGCCCTCCCACCTACGAGCAGTACTTC
TRBJ2-2 TRBV27 - - CASSFSQGRTGELFF TGTGCCAGCAGTTTTTCCCAGGGAAGAACCGGGGAGCTGTTTTTT
TRBJ2-4 TRBV18 - - CASSPPSGVDNAKNIQYF TGTGCCAGCTCACCGCCTTCAGGCGTGGACAATGCCAAAAACATTCAGTACTTC
TRBJ1-5 TRBV11-3 once - CASSLGPRGDQPQHF TGTGCCAGCAGCTTAGGACCCCGGGGGGACCAGCCCCAGCATTTT
TRBJ2-2 TRBV12-5 - - CASGQDSNTGELFF TGTGCTAGTGGTCAGGACTCGAACACCGGGGAGCTGTTTTTT
TRBJ2-1 TRBV5-1 - TRBD1 CASSIGQGPLNEQFF TGCGCCAGCAGCATCGGACAGGGACCTCTGAATGAGCAGTTCTTC
TRBJ2-7 TRBV12-3/TRBV12-4 - - CASSFVSYEQYF TGTGCCAGCAGTTTTGTATCCTACGAGCAGTACTTC
TRBJ1-4 TRBV7-3 - TRBD1 CASSLRDREFEEKLFF TGTGCCAGCAGCTTACGGGACAGGGAGTTTGAAGAAAAACTGTTTTTT
TRBJ2-5 TRBV20-1 - - CSASWLDKETQYF TGCAGTGCTAGTTGGCTGGACAAAGAGACCCAGTACTTC
TRBJ2-2 TRBV5-1 - TRBD2 CASSHGLAGVNTGELFF TGCGCCAGCAGCCACGGACTAGCGGGAGTAAACACCGGGGAGCTGTTTTTT
TRBJ2-3 TRBV7-2 - TRBD2 CASSPRPGGLDTQYF TGTGCCAGCAGCCCTCGTCCGGGGGGGCTAGATACGCAGTATTTT
TRBJ2-5 TRBV27 once - CASSPLQRKQETQYF TGTGCCAGCAGCCCTTTACAGCGGAAGCAAGAGACCCAGTACTTC
TRBJ2-7 TRBV30 - TRBD1 CAWSEGQGREQYF TGTGCCTGGAGCGAGGGACAGGGGCGCGAGCAGTACTTC
TRBJ1-5 TRBV27 - TRBD1 CASSLGTGGRQPQHF TGTGCCAGCAGTTTGGGGACAGGGGGCAGGCAGCCCCAGCATTTT
TRBJ2-7 TRBV27 - TRBD1 CASSYEGQGTYEQYF TGTGCCAGCAGTTACGAGGGACAGGGTACCTACGAGCAGTACTTC
TRBJ1-2 TRBV10-1 - - CASSEGTPYGYTF TGCGCCAGCAGTGAAGGGACACCCTATGGCTACACCTTC
TRBJ1-5 TRBV2 - - CASSVEGGNQPQHF TGTGCCAGCAGTGTGGAGGGAGGCAATCAGCCCCAGCATTTT
TRBJ1-5 TRBV5-6 once - CASSLRGLGNQPQHF TGTGCCAGCAGCCTCAGGGGATTAGGCAATCAGCCCCAGCATTTT
TRBJ2-2 TRBV2 - TRBD2 CASNPGTSGLNTGELFF TGTGCCAGCAACCCCGGGACTAGCGGGCTTAACACCGGGGAGCTGTTTTTT
TRBJ2-3 TRBV5-1 - - CASSLFESTDTQYF TGCGCCAGCAGCTTGTTCGAGTCCACAGATACGCAGTATTTT
TRBJ2-1 TRBV19 - - CASSIVRGTYNEQFF TGTGCCAGTAGTATCGTCCGCGGGACCTACAATGAGCAGTTCTTC
TRBJ2-1 TRBV9 - TRBD2 CASSPVPSGVYSEQFF TGTGCCAGCAGCCCAGTGCCTAGCGGGGTTTATAGTGAGCAGTTCTTC
TRBJ2-3 TRBV6-2/TRBV6-3 - - CASSYSSSQGGDTQYF TGTGCCAGCAGTTACTCGAGTAGCCAGGGCGGAGATACGCAGTATTTT
TRBJ1-5 TRBV19 - - CASSTQGQGYQPQHF TGTGCCAGTAGTACCCAGGGGCAGGGTTATCAGCCCCAGCATTTT
TRBJ2-5 TRBV5-1 - - CASSLDSSQETQYF TGCGCCAGCAGCCTGGACAGTAGTCAAGAGACCCAGTACTTC
TRBJ1-2 TRBV14 - - CASSQDLGGVFGGGYTF TGTGCCAGCAGCCAAGACCTGGGGGGAGTGTTCGGCGGTGGCTACACCTTC
TRBJ1-6 TRBV12-3/TRBV12-4 - - CASSKKGPLPLHF TGTGCCAGCAGTAAGAAGGGGCCGCTCCCCCTCCACTTT
TRBJ2-5 TRBV7-2 - TRBD1 CASSLAQGALETQYF TGTGCCAGCAGCTTAGCACAGGGGGCTTTGGAGACCCAGTACTTC
TRBJ1-1 TRBV28 - - CASSLDLRMNTEAFF TGTGCCAGCAGTTTAGATCTCAGGATGAACACTGAAGCTTTCTTT
TRBJ1-1 TRBV12-3/TRBV12-4 - TRBD1 CASRSGQGSEAFF TGTGCCAGCAGGTCTGGACAGGGCTCGGAAGCTTTCTTT
TRBJ1-6 TRBV13 - TRBD1 CASSLVSGQGYNSPLHF TGTGCCAGCAGCTTAGTCTCGGGACAGGGCTATAATTCACCCCTCCACTTT
TRBJ1-2 TRBV4-1 - - CASSQEKTVIYGYTF TGCGCCAGCAGCCAAGAGAAGACAGTGATCTATGGCTACACCTTC
TRBJ2-3 TRBV10-3 - - CAISGQTGPTDTQYF TGTGCCATCAGTGGTCAGACAGGACCCACAGATACGCAGTATTTT
TRBJ1-2 TRBV19 - - CASSPGQRLGYTF TGTGCCAGTAGTCCGGGACAAAGATTGGGCTACACCTTC
TRBJ1-2 TRBV6-2/TRBV6-3 - - CASSFSHDRHYGYTF TGTGCCAGCAGTTTCAGCCACGACAGACATTATGGCTACACCTTC
TRBJ2-1 TRBV29-1 - - CSGTDSSSYNEQFF TGCAGCGGGACGGACAGTAGCTCCTACAATGAGCAGTTCTTC
TRBJ2-7 TRBV5-1 - TRBD1 CASKPGQTYEQYF TGCGCCAGCAAACCGGGACAGACCTACGAGCAGTACTTC
TRBJ2-1 TRBV5-1 - TRBD2 CASSSWRGGNEQFF TGCGCCAGCAGCTCCTGGCGGGGGGGCAATGAGCAGTTCTTC
TRBJ2-3 TRBV25-1 - - CASSDGRTLTDTQYF TGTGCCAGCAGTGACGGACGGACTCTCACAGATACGCAGTATTTT
TRBJ2-4 TRBV15 - TRBD2 CATSRDPAGAKNIQYF TGTGCCACCAGCAGAGATCCAGCGGGGGCAAAAAACATTCAGTACTTC
TRBJ1-1 TRBV19 - TRBD1 CASSVTGTLNTEAFF TGTGCCAGTAGCGTGACAGGGACCCTGAACACTGAAGCTTTCTTT
TRBJ1-1 TRBV18 - TRBD1 CASSPGQAKNTEAFF TGTGCCAGCTCACCAGGACAGGCGAAGAACACTGAAGCTTTCTTT
TRBJ2-2 TRBV7-9 once TRBD1 CASSWTGGELFF TGTGCCAGCAGCTGGACAGGCGGGGAGCTGTTTTTT
TRBJ2-1 TRBV6-2/TRBV6-3 - TRBD2 CASSYSRLAGGLYNEQFF TGTGCCAGCAGTTACTCGAGACTAGCGGGGGGCCTCTACAATGAGCAGTTCTTC